One sample yielded the 31 T cell receptor beta chains listed below, sequenced in a study of control samples from healthy donors and cancer patients. Sequencing was performed with immunoSEQ multiplex PCR; in TCRdb, only in-frame clones are kept and a portion is missing. The sample has roughly 88,000 clones; around 81% are singletons. Sequenced: blood. These receptors came from a man aged 30 to 45 in good health.

The chain combines TRBV9 with TRBJ2-7, with 10 bases fitting TRBD2. This CDR3 has 17 amino acids. V was clipped by 0 bases and J by 4 bases; unmatched bases: 10. Per the germline V gene, CDR1 is SGDLS and CDR2 is YYNGEE. The CDR3, as DNA: TGTGCCAGCAGCGTAGGCCCCTCAACTAGCGGGGTTTACGAGCAGTACTTC. Encoded protein: CASSVGPSTSGVYEQYF.

This chain joins TRBV30 and TRBJ1-2; 7 positions match TRBD1. CDR1 is GTSNPN, CDR2 SVGIG, per germline (reference sequence). The CDR3 is made up of 10 amino acids. The junction had 2 bases not matched to a gene; V was cut back by 5 bases and J by 8 bases. For the CDR3, the DNA is TGTGCCTGGGACAGGGTCGGCTACACCTTC. The encoded protein is CAWDRVGYTF.

The chain is built from TRBV6-4 and TRBJ1-2; TRBD1 might be the D (5 bases). The CDR3 sequence is 13 residues long. CDR1 is MRHNA, CDR2 SNTAGT, per germline. Trimming removed 4 bases from V and 1 base from J, with 7 bases in between. The CDR3 loop is CASSVGLNYGYTF. The CDR3 nucleotides read TGTGCCAGCAGTGTGGGACTTAACTATGGCTACACCTTC.

The J gene is TRBJ2-1, the V gene TRBV19; 9 positions match TRBD2. This CDR3 has 17 amino acids. Germline V CDR1 and CDR2: LNHDA, SQIVND (reference sequence). The trim removed 4 bases at V and 2 bases at J, leaving 9 bases unmatched. The CDR3 DNA sequence: TGTGCCAGTAGTACAAGGGTAGCGGGGGCCACCTACAATGAGCAGTTCTTC. Its translation: CASSTRVAGATYNEQFF. The variable domain in full, with the rest retrieved from reference TRBV19 and TRBJ2-1, is DGGITQSPKYLFRKEGQNVTLSCEQNLNHDAMYWYRQDPGQGLRLIYYSQIVNDFQKGDIAEGYSVSREKKESFPLTVTSAQKNPTAFYLCASSTRVAGATYNEQFFGPGTRLTVL.

V usage is TRBV12-3 or TRBV12-4 and J usage is TRBJ1-2, with TRBD1 as a possible D gene (6 bases). The CDR3 extends over 13 amino acids. Between the trimmed V and J ends, which lost 2 bases and 10 bases, there was a span of 14 bases. This CDR3 is CASSLPWTADYTF. The CDR3 nucleotides read TGTGCCAGCAGTTTACCCTGGACAGCGGACTACACCTTC.

The rearrangement links TRBV9 to TRBJ1-6, with D uncertain. The CDR3 runs to 15 residues. CDR1 SGDLS and CDR2 YYNGEE come from the germline V gene. V was clipped by 0 bases and J by 3 bases, with 7 bases between them. The CDR3 DNA reads TGTGCCAGCAGCGTAGACGGCCACTATAATTCACCCCTCCACTTT. Translated: CASSVDGHYNSPLHF.

This chain uses TRBV19 with TRBJ2-1, with 10 bases lining up with TRBD1. This CDR3 is built from 16 residues. Germline trimming cut 7 bases from V and 6 bases from J; bases unmatched to any gene: 12. The germline V gene encodes CDR1 LNHDA and CDR2 SQIVND (reference sequence). The CDR3 loop reads CASNRATGGDRNEQFF. CDR3 DNA: TGTGCCAGTAATAGGGCGACAGGGGGCGATCGCAATGAGCAGTTCTTC.

The chain couples TRBV19 to TRBJ1-2, with 11 bases that match TRBD1. The CDR3 totals 14 residues. J lost 6 bases, V lost 5 bases, and 5 bases had no gene match. Germline V CDR1 and CDR2: LNHDA, SQIVND (reference sequence). Here the CDR3 DNA reads TGTGCCAGTAGTGCGGGACAGGGGGGCGATGGCTACACCTTC. It specifies CASSAGQGGDGYTF.

This clone was counted only a few times. CDR3 loop: CASSLGLQETQYF. DNA of the CDR3: TGTGCCAGCAGTTTGGGGCTGCAAGAGACCCAGTACTTC. The chain combines TRBV12-3 or TRBV12-4 with TRBJ2-5, with D possibly matching TRBD1 (5 bases). The CDR3 has 13 amino acids. Trimming took off 3 bases at V and 2 bases at J, with 7 bases between the two ends.

V usage is TRBV5-1 and J usage is TRBJ2-5; D might be TRBD2 (5 bases). CDR1 and CDR2 from the germline V gene are SGHRS and YFSETQ. The CDR3 loop spans 12 amino acids. V gave up 7 bases and J gave up 5 bases, with 12 bases separating them. CDR3 DNA: TGCGCCAGCGGCTCGGAGGCGGAGACCCAGTACTTC. It translates to CASGSEAETQYF.

The genes are TRBV10-3 and TRBJ2-2, with D tentatively TRBD1 (6 bases). Germline-derived CDR1 and CDR2 are ENHRY and SYGVKD. V dropped 10 bases and J dropped 6 bases, with 15 bases sitting between them. There are 13 residues in the CDR3. The CDR3 region is CATENKGAGELFF. In DNA, the CDR3 is TGTGCCACAGAGAACAAGGGGGCCGGGGAGCTGTTTTTT.

The chain couples TRBV24-1 to TRBJ2-7, with D possibly being TRBD2 (6 bases). Between the trimmed V and J ends, which lost 4 bases and 4 bases, there was a span of 19 bases. This CDR3 region has 16 residues. Germline CDR1 KGHDR, CDR2 SFDVKD. CDR3 loop: CATSDGRGWGRYEQYF. The CDR3 DNA reads as TGTGCCACCAGTGACGGAAGGGGATGGGGGAGGTACGAGCAGTACTTC.

This chain links TRBV2 with TRBJ2-3, with 9 positions matching TRBD2. Germline CDR1 SNHLY, CDR2 FYNNEI. V lost 7 bases and J lost 4; bases outside the gene matches: 12. This CDR3 is 16 amino acids long. The CDR3: CASKLAGGSGADTQYF. CDR3 nucleotides: TGTGCCAGCAAATTGGCGGGGGGGTCCGGCGCAGATACGCAGTATTTT.

There are a few counts of this clone. The V gene is TRBV9, the J gene TRBJ2-1, with 7 bases fitting TRBD2. The CDR3 has 15 amino acids. J gave up 4 bases and V 0 bases, and 4 bases lay outside the gene matches. Germline loops: CDR1 SGDLS, CDR2 YYNGEE. The CDR3 loop is CASSVASGGYNEQFF. The CDR3 bases are TGTGCCAGCAGCGTAGCCTCGGGGGGATACAATGAGCAGTTCTTC.

The gene calls are TRBV19 and TRBJ2-1; D not certain. The CDR3 runs to 14 residues. Trimming pared 2 bases from V and 5 bases from J, leaving 10 bases between. Germline loops: CDR1 LNHDA, CDR2 SQIVND (reference sequence). The CDR3 DNA reads TGTGCCAGTAGTATATCAGACGTCGACAATGAGCAGTTCTTC. Encoded protein: CASSISDVDNEQFF.

V usage is TRBV3-1 (or the pseudogene TRBV3-2) and J usage is TRBJ2-1; D gene uncertain. From germline, CDR1 is LGHDT and CDR2 YNNKEL (reference sequence). The V end was cut by 2 bases, the J end by 6 bases, with 8 bases between. This CDR3 spans 13 amino acids. The CDR3 DNA reads as TGTGCCAGCAGCCAAAACGGGTTCAATGAGCAGTTCTTC. Encoded protein: CASSQNGFNEQFF.

The chain links TRBV14 to TRBJ2-3; no definite D call. Deletions cut 4 bases from V and 0 bases from J, with 8 bases between. Germline V gene sequence: CDR1 SGHDN, CDR2 FVKESK. This CDR3 spans 14 amino acids. DNA of the CDR3: TGTGCCAGCAGCCGAATAACTAGCACAGATACGCAGTATTTT. Translation gives CASSRITSTDTQYF.

The chain joins TRBV6-5 to TRBJ1-3; D is possibly TRBD1 (6 bases). This CDR3 region has 13 residues. Trimming took 5 bases from V and 8 from J, leaving 13 bases between them. The V gene's germline CDR1 is MNHEY and CDR2 SVGAGI. This chain's CDR3 is CASSTNHRDTIYF. CDR3 DNA: TGTGCCAGCAGTACAAACCACAGGGACACCATATATTTT.

The chain combines TRBV19 with TRBJ2-7; 8 nucleotides match TRBD1. Germline CDR1 reads LNHDA; CDR2 reads SQIVND (reference sequence). The CDR3 contains 15 residues. The J segment lost 2 bases and the V segment lost 10 bases, leaving 13 bases of the junction unmatched. In DNA form, the CDR3 reads TGTGCCACCGGACCAGGGGGCGCAGGTACCTACGAGCAGTACTTC. As protein: CATGPGGAGTYEQYF.

This clone has just one count. The chain has TRBV5-4 and TRBJ2-1; unclear D gene. The V end was cut by 2 bases, the J end by 10 bases, with 7 bases between. CDR3 length: 11 residues. Germline CDR1 reads SGHNT; CDR2 reads YYREEE (reference sequence). CDR3 sequence reads: CASSFWEEQFF. DNA for the CDR3: TGTGCCAGCAGCTTCTGGGAAGAGCAGTTCTTC.

A note on this clone: At one boundary the junction diverges from the germline segment, which might be a read error. The genes are TRBV5-6 and TRBJ2-7, with TRBD1 matching over 7 bases. The germline V gene has CDR1 SGHDT and CDR2 YYEEEE. The CDR3 extends over 15 amino acids. The CDR3 sequence is CASSSRGHRGYEQCF. In nucleotides, the CDR3 is TGTGCCAGCAGCTCCCGGGGCCACAGGGGCTACGAGCAGTGCTTC.

The CDR3 DNA follows: TGTGCCAGCAGCTCCCCCTTTATGAACACTGAAGCTTTCTTT. Translating it yields CASSSPFMNTEAFF. This chain joins TRBV5-4 and TRBJ1-1; D unclear. CDR1 is SGHNT, CDR2 YYREEE, per germline (reference sequence). V was pared by 3 bases and J by 0 bases, with 9 bases between. The CDR3 loop spans 14 amino acids.

The V gene is TRBV7-3, the J gene TRBJ1-5; D is uncertain. The V gene's germline CDR1 is SGHTA and CDR2 FQGTGA. V dropped 4 bases and J dropped 0 bases, with 7 bases sitting between them. CDR3 size: 14 residues. The CDR3 DNA reads TGTGCCAGCAGCTCGCGGCATAGCAATCAGCCCCAGCATTTT. Translation gives CASSSRHSNQPQHF.

This clone was recorded once. The chain has TRBV6-5 and TRBJ2-2; the match to TRBD1 covers 7 bases. Germline V gene sequence: CDR1 MNHEY, CDR2 SVGAGI. This CDR3 is 12 amino acids long. Unmatched junction bases numbered 0, after V lost 5 bases and J lost 6 bases. The CDR3 DNA reads TGTGCCAGCAGTAGGGGGCCCGGGGAGCTGTTTTTT. This codes for CASSRGPGELFF.

The chain uses TRBV9 and TRBJ1-1; tentative D call: TRBD1 (6 bases). CDR1 and CDR2 from the germline V gene are SGDLS and YYNGEE. The CDR3 consists of 14 residues. The V end lost 0 bases, the J end lost 3 bases, and 9 bases lay between the germline ends. The CDR3 loop reads CASSVGQGHTEAFF. In DNA form, the CDR3 reads TGTGCCAGCAGCGTAGGGCAGGGGCACACTGAAGCTTTCTTT.

This clone has just one count. The V gene is TRBV14, the J gene TRBJ1-2; 7 bases map to TRBD1. Germline trimming cut 4 bases from V and 13 bases from J; bases unmatched to any gene: 9. The CDR3 loop spans 12 amino acids. The V gene's germline CDR1 is SGHDN and CDR2 FVKESK. The CDR3 DNA reads TGTGCCAGCAGCCTAGGACAGGTCTCGGTCACCTTC. The encoded protein is CASSLGQVSVTF.

The rearrangement links TRBV25-1 to TRBJ2-2; 7 nucleotides agree with TRBD2. CDR1 and CDR2 (germline): MGHDK, SYGVNS. Losses at the gene ends were 2 bases for V and 7 bases for J; bases not matched to a gene: 10. The CDR3 sequence is 16 residues long. The CDR3 DNA reads as TGTGCCAGCAGTGAAACTACTAGCGTGTTCCTCGGGGAGCTGTTTTTT. This gives the protein CASSETTSVFLGELFF.

For the CDR3, the DNA is TGTGCCTGGAGCCAAGGGGGACCAGTGTCACCCCTCCACTTT. Its protein is CAWSQGGPVSPLHF. V is TRBV30 and J is TRBJ1-6, with D perhaps matching TRBD1 (6 bases). V lost 3 bases and J lost 10, with 16 bases in between. This CDR3 spans 14 amino acids. The germline CDR1 and CDR2 sequences are GTSNPN and SVGIG (reference sequence).

V gene TRBV30 combines with J gene TRBJ1-2, with D hard to call. The V gene lost 2 bases and the J gene lost 4 bases, with 8 bases spanning the gap. This CDR3 region has 12 residues. Germline V gene data show CDR1 as GTSNPN and CDR2 as SVGIG (reference sequence). The CDR3 bases are TGTGCCTGGAGTAGGGTCGGCTATGGCTACACCTTC. Residues: CAWSRVGYGYTF. Full variable domain (remainder filled in from reference TRBV30 and TRBJ1-2): SQTIHQWPATLVQPVGSPLSLECTVEGTSNPNLYWYRQAAGRGLQLLFYSVGIGQISSEVPQNLSASRPQDRQFILSSKKLLLSDSGFYLCAWSRVGYGYTFGSGTRLTVV.

This clone was detected only once. The chain couples TRBV12-5 to TRBJ1-6; D gene ambiguous. Germline V gene data show CDR1 as LGHNT and CDR2 as FRNRAP. The CDR3 runs to 13 residues. V dropped 0 bases and J dropped 10 bases, with 7 bases sitting between them. CDR3 sequence reads: CASGLVQNSPLHF. CDR3 nucleotides: TGTGCTAGTGGTTTGGTACAAAACTCACCCCTCCACTTT.

V and J are TRBV7-3 and TRBJ2-1, with D unresolved. The CDR3 runs to 17 residues. Germline assignment: CDR1 SGHTA and CDR2 FQGTGA. The V gene lost 2 bases and the J gene lost 2 bases, with 16 bases spanning the gap. DNA for the CDR3: TGTGCCAGCAGCTTATTCCATAGCCAAGAGACCTACAATGAGCAGTTCTTC. It is translated as CASSLFHSQETYNEQFF.